These 30 T cell receptor beta chains were all obtained from the same sample, sequenced in a study of T cells after yellow fever vaccination. Each CDR3 protein is one row after TCRdb ran MiXCR on the 5' RACE reads. The repertoire has a few hundred thousand distinct CDR3 sequences, 8.1% of them found once; the top ten carry 15% to 20%. Sequencing used PBMCs, obtained about 41 days after the first yellow fever vaccination. The receptors here all came from a man aged 18 to 29 who received the YFV17D yellow fever vaccine.

In this sample, this clonotype turned up a few times. The chain has TRBV5-4 and TRBJ1-5; D not resolved. Looked up from germline, CDR1 is SGHNT and CDR2 is YYREEE (reference sequence). Deletions cut 4 bases from V and 3 bases from J, with 8 bases between. This CDR3 region has 13 residues. DNA for the CDR3: TGTGCCAGCAGCCTGGACCCCAATCAGCCCCAGCATTTT. It yields the protein CASSLDPNQPQHF.

Only a few counts were recorded for this clonotype. The V call is TRBV19, the J call TRBJ1-4; D is unclear. CDR1 and CDR2 (germline): LNHDA, SQIVND (reference sequence). Trimming cost V 8 bases and J 8 bases, with 12 bases left between them. The CDR3 covers 12 residues. The CDR3 DNA follows: TGTGCCAGTCAAGTTGTAGGGGAAAAACTGTTTTTT. Encoded protein: CASQVVGEKLFF.

This clonotype was observed a few times. Written as DNA, the CDR3 is TGTGCCAGCAGCCAAAACCGGGACAGGGGCTACGAGCAGTACTTC. Translated, it gives CASSQNRDRGYEQYF. The chain carries TRBV5-4 and TRBJ2-7; TRBD1 matches at 10 bases. The ends lost 4 bases at V and 3 bases at J; junction bases unmatched: 7. CDR1 SGHNT and CDR2 YYREEE come from the germline V gene (reference sequence). The CDR3 totals 15 residues.

The V call is TRBV5-1, the J call TRBJ2-7; D is perhaps TRBD1 (6 bases). Germline lookup yields CDR1 SGHRS and CDR2 YFSETQ. The CDR3 consists of 18 residues. V shed 0 bases and J shed 6 bases, with 25 bases lying between them. Here the CDR3 DNA reads TGCGCCAGCAGCTTGGCCGCTGACACTTCCCTCAGGGGACGCGAGCAGTACTTC. Residues: CASSLAADTSLRGREQYF. Drawing the rest from reference TRBV5-1 and TRBJ2-7, the complete variable domain is KAGVTQTPRYLIKTRGQQVTLSCSPISGHRSVSWYQQTPGQGLQFLFEYFSETQRNKGNFPGRFSGRQFSNSRSEMNVSTLELGDSALYLCASSLAADTSLRGREQYFGPGTRLTVT.

This clonotype was detected many times. This rearrangement joins TRBV7-8 to TRBJ2-7; a possible D gene is TRBD2 (5 bases). Per germline, CDR1 SGHVS and CDR2 FQNEAQ. The CDR3 runs to 14 residues. V was cut by 5 bases and J by 3 bases, with 14 bases left in between. This chain's CDR3 is CASSPGPGYYEQYV. DNA of the CDR3: TGTGCCAGCAGCCCCGGGCCGGGATACTACGAGCAGTACGTC.

The J gene is TRBJ1-6, the V gene TRBV12-3 or TRBV12-4; D gene ambiguous. V shed 3 bases and J shed 7 bases, with 10 bases lying between them. CDR3 length: 14 residues. CDR3 sequence: CASSFSRWNSPLHF. The CDR3 nucleotides are TGTGCCAGCAGTTTTTCAAGGTGGAATTCACCCCTCCACTTT.

The chain couples TRBV4-2 to TRBJ1-1; 7 bases map to TRBD1. The CDR3 totals 14 residues. CDR1 and CDR2 (germline): LGHNA, YNFKEQ. The junction had 3 bases not matched to a gene; V was cut back by 4 bases and J by 1 base. CDR3 DNA: TGTGCCAGCAGCCGCAGACAGGGGAACACTGAAGCTTTCTTT. Translation: CASSRRQGNTEAFF.

This clonotype was picked up many times. The V and J genes are TRBV19 and TRBJ2-5; no clear D. There are 13 residues in the CDR3. The germline V and J ends were trimmed by 4 bases and 0 bases, with 6 bases remaining between them. CDR1 LNHDA and CDR2 SQIVND come from the germline V gene (reference sequence). The CDR3 nucleotides are TGTGCCAGTAGTAAGGCGGACCAAGAGACCCAGTACTTC. It codes for CASSKADQETQYF.

The rearrangement uses TRBV5-1 and TRBJ2-5; possibly TRBD1 or TRBD2 for D (5 bases each). The CDR3 loop spans 15 amino acids. Per germline, CDR1 SGHRS and CDR2 YFSETQ. V lost 2 bases and J lost 3, with 14 bases in between. The CDR3, as DNA: TGCGCCAGCAGCTTCGTGGGACCGACCGAAGAGACCCAGTACTTC. Translated, it gives CASSFVGPTEETQYF. The full variable domain, its missing parts supplied by reference TRBV5-1 and TRBJ2-5, is KAGVTQTPRYLIKTRGQQVTLSCSPISGHRSVSWYQQTPGQGLQFLFEYFSETQRNKGNFPGRFSGRQFSNSRSEMNVSTLELGDSALYLCASSFVGPTEETQYFGPGTRLLVL.

This clonotype was found a few times. The chain employs TRBV7-6 and TRBJ2-5, with 7 bases aligning to TRBD2. The CDR3 spans 18 residues. V trimming: 7 bases; J trimming: 4 bases; junction bases outside the gene matches: 21. CDR1 is SGHVS, CDR2 FNYEAQ, per germline. CDR3 DNA sequence: TGTGCCAGCACATTGGGCCTGGCCGGGGGGTCGGTTGGAGAGACCCAGTACTTC. It codes for CASTLGLAGGSVGETQYF.

This clonotype was detected only a few times. The chain joins TRBV7-3 to TRBJ1-1, with 9 positions matching TRBD1. V lost 5 bases and J lost 8; bases outside the gene matches: 9. This CDR3 region has 14 residues. Looked up from germline, CDR1 is SGHTA and CDR2 is FQGTGA. This CDR3 reads CASSPGDREGEAFF. The CDR3 DNA reads TGTGCCAGCAGCCCAGGGGACAGGGAGGGGGAAGCTTTCTTT. Supplemented by reference TRBV7-3 and TRBJ1-1, the full variable domain reads GAGVSQTPSNKVTEKGKYVELRCDPISGHTALYWYRQSLGQGPEFLIYFQGTGAADDSGLPNDRFFAVRPEGSVSTLKIQRTERGDSAVYLCASSPGDREGEAFFGQGTRLTVV.

The chain uses TRBV6-5 and TRBJ1-1, with D possibly being TRBD1 (5 bases). Trimming pared 0 bases from V and 0 bases from J, leaving 11 bases between. CDR3 length equals 16 residues. Per germline, CDR1 MNHEY and CDR2 SVGAGI. The CDR3, as DNA: TGTGCCAGCAGTTACTCGGGGGGAGAGATGAACACTGAAGCTTTCTTT. Protein: CASSYSGGEMNTEAFF.

This clonotype was seen a few times. The gene calls are TRBV4-2 and TRBJ2-7, with D possibly being TRBD2 (5 bases). The germline V and J ends were trimmed by 0 bases and 3 bases, with 9 bases remaining between them. This CDR3 is built from 14 residues. Germline CDR1 reads LGHNA; CDR2 reads YNFKEQ. CDR3 bases: TGTGCCAGCAGCCAAGAGGACTCCGACTACGAGCAGTACTTC. Translating it yields CASSQEDSDYEQYF.

This clonotype was counted between two and nine times. V gene TRBV20-1 combines with J gene TRBJ1-2; 7 bases map to TRBD1. Germline-derived CDR1 and CDR2 are DFQATT and SNEGSKA (reference sequence). The CDR3 spans 12 residues. Germline trimming cut 6 bases from V and 8 bases from J; bases unmatched to any gene: 9. In DNA, the CDR3 is TGCAGTGCCTCCGGGACAGAGGACGGCTACACCTTC. It yields the protein CSASGTEDGYTF.

The table lists this clonotype with many counts. This chain uses TRBV5-1 with TRBJ1-3; a weak D match, TRBD1 (6 bases). Germline V gene lookup returns CDR1 SGHRS and CDR2 YFSETQ. The CDR3 contains 12 residues. Trimming shortened V by 7 bases and J by 6 bases, and 11 bases separated the two germline ends. CDR3 nucleotides: TGCGCCAGCTCCGACAGGCAAAACACCATATATTTT. Protein sequence: CASSDRQNTIYF.

A few counts support this clonotype. The genes are TRBV12-3 or TRBV12-4 and TRBJ1-4; no clear D. The CDR3 loop spans 19 amino acids. The ends were cut back, 2 bases at V and 4 bases at J, with 23 bases in the middle. As DNA, the CDR3 is TGTGCCAGCAGTTTAATTGCCCCCGCAACCCGAGGTAATAATGAAAAACTGTTTTTT. Its translation is CASSLIAPATRGNNEKLFF.

This clonotype was seen a few times. The chain carries TRBV10-3 and TRBJ1-2; D is unresolved. Between the trimmed V and J ends, which lost 2 bases and 8 bases, there was a span of 12 bases. The CDR3 is made up of 13 amino acids. Per the germline V gene, CDR1 is ENHRY and CDR2 is SYGVKD. CDR3 sequence: CAISELRLSGYTF. CDR3 DNA sequence: TGTGCCATCAGTGAGCTCCGTTTGAGCGGCTACACCTTC.

The CDR3 bases are TGTGCCAGCAGCCCACTGGGGGATCTCCGAGAGACCCAGTACTTC. As protein: CASSPLGDLRETQYF. This rearrangement joins TRBV7-2 to TRBJ2-5, with D perhaps being TRBD1 or TRBD2 (5 bases each). CDR3 size: 15 residues. Germline V CDR1 and CDR2: SGHTA, FQGNSA. The V end was cut by 5 bases, the J end by 4 bases, with 17 bases between.

This clonotype showed up many times. This chain connects TRBV5-6 to TRBJ1-2; 7 bases are a match to TRBD1. Trimming at V came to 0 bases and at J to 8 bases, leaving 7 bases not matched to a gene. The CDR3 has 14 amino acids. Germline lookup yields CDR1 SGHDT and CDR2 YYEEEE. The CDR3 nucleotides read TGTGCCAGCAGCTTGGGGACAGGACTCGGGGGCTACACCTTC. This sequence encodes CASSLGTGLGGYTF.

This clonotype was recorded a few times. The chain joins TRBV5-1 to TRBJ2-2; the D gene is possibly TRBD1 (6 bases). V lost 4 bases to trimming and J lost 3 bases, with 19 bases between them. The CDR3 is 17 amino acids. Germline CDR1 reads SGHRS; CDR2 reads YFSETQ. Here the CDR3 reads CASSRQQGLRDTGELFF. For the CDR3, the DNA is TGCGCCAGCAGCAGACAGCAGGGGTTGAGAGACACCGGGGAGCTGTTTTTT.

DNA of the CDR3: TGCAGTGCTACCTACTTAGGCGGTTCAAGGGAGCAGTTCTTC. This encodes CSATYLGGSREQFF. This sequence joins TRBV20-1 and TRBJ2-1; no clear D gene. Germline values: CDR1 DFQATT, CDR2 SNEGSKA (reference sequence). Trimming shortened V by 4 bases and J by 10 bases, and 20 bases separated the two germline ends. CDR3 length: 14 residues.

This clonotype was counted ten times or more. The chain recombines TRBV5-1 with TRBJ2-7; tentatively, D is TRBD1 or TRBD2 (5 bases each). Trimming removed 7 bases at V and 0 bases at J, with 20 bases between. Per germline, CDR1 SGHRS and CDR2 YFSETQ. The CDR3 has 16 amino acids. The CDR3 sequence: CASSHMGTPGSYEQYF. DNA for the CDR3: TGCGCCAGCTCCCACATGGGGACCCCCGGCTCCTACGAGCAGTACTTC.

The rearrangement joins TRBV5-6 to TRBJ2-3; 13 bases align to TRBD2. The length of the CDR3 is 19 residues. CDR1 and CDR2 from the germline V gene are SGHDT and YYEEEE. Germline trimming cut 4 bases from V and 0 bases from J; bases unmatched to any gene: 11. The CDR3 DNA reads TGTGCCAGCAGCCTACTAGCGGGGGGGTCCACGTCGAGCACAGATACGCAGTATTTT. It is translated as CASSLLAGGSTSSTDTQYF.

This clonotype was observed once. An end of the junction does not agree with germline; a read error may underlie this. This chain uses TRBV9 with TRBJ2-5; D not resolved. The germline gives CDR1 SGDLS, CDR2 YYNGEE. The CDR3 sequence is 14 residues long. CDR3 protein: CASIVRSGGYTQYF. DNA of the CDR3: TGTGCCAGCATCGTACGATCAGGTGGATATACCCAGTACTTC.

DNA for the CDR3: TGTGCCAGCAGCCAAGACTTCGCGACAAATGAAAAACTGTTTTTT. Translation gives CASSQDFATNEKLFF. The chain is built from TRBV3-1 and TRBJ1-4; unclear D gene. CDR3 size: 15 residues. V lost 0 bases and J lost 5, with 10 bases in between. In germline, CDR1 is LGHDT, CDR2 YNNKEL (reference sequence).

This clonotype has a handful of counts. V usage is TRBV11-2 and J usage is TRBJ2-7, with TRBD2 identical over 7 bases. J gave up 2 bases and V 1 base, and 2 bases lay outside the gene matches. The CDR3 totals 14 residues. From germline, CDR1 is SGHAT and CDR2 FQNNGV. The CDR3, as DNA: TGTGCCAGCAGCTTAGTCGGACTAGCCTACGAGCAGTACGTC. It encodes CASSLVGLAYEQYV.

The chain couples TRBV2 to TRBJ2-7; possibly TRBD2 for D (6 bases). Trimming took 6 bases from V and 0 from J, leaving 21 bases between them. This CDR3 comprises 17 residues. In germline, CDR1 is SNHLY, CDR2 FYNNEI. This CDR3 is CASRAPEGGESSYEQYF. The CDR3 DNA is TGTGCCAGCAGGGCACCTGAAGGCGGGGAGAGCTCCTACGAGCAGTACTTC.

This clonotype was counted only a few times. The V call is TRBV4-3, the J call TRBJ2-1, with TRBD2 identical over 11 bases. The CDR3 loop spans 16 amino acids. The trim removed 3 bases at V and 7 bases at J, leaving 8 bases unmatched. Germline V lookup: CDR1 LGHNA, CDR2 YSLEER. CDR3 in DNA: TGCGCCAGCAGCCATCTGTTAGCGGGGGGGATTAATGAGCAGTTCTTC. The encoded protein is CASSHLLAGGINEQFF.

This clonotype was counted between two and nine times. CDR3 DNA sequence: TGCGCCAGCAGCGTCGGGACAGGTGGCTACGAGCAGTACTTC. This translates into CASSVGTGGYEQYF. The chain links TRBV5-1 to TRBJ2-7, with 8 nucleotides matching TRBD1. Germline CDR1 and CDR2: SGHRS and YFSETQ. J was trimmed by 3 bases and V by 4 bases; bases with no gene match: 6. This CDR3 spans 14 amino acids.

This clonotype was counted between two and nine times. This chain uses TRBV2 with TRBJ2-1; a weak D match, TRBD2 (6 bases). Germline values: CDR1 SNHLY, CDR2 FYNNEI. The length of the CDR3 is 14 residues. V lost 0 bases and J 8 bases, leaving 11 bases between the germline ends. The DNA for the CDR3 is TGTGCCAGCAGTGAAGCGCGGGCGGGGCATGAGCAGTTCTTC. The encoded protein is CASSEARAGHEQFF.